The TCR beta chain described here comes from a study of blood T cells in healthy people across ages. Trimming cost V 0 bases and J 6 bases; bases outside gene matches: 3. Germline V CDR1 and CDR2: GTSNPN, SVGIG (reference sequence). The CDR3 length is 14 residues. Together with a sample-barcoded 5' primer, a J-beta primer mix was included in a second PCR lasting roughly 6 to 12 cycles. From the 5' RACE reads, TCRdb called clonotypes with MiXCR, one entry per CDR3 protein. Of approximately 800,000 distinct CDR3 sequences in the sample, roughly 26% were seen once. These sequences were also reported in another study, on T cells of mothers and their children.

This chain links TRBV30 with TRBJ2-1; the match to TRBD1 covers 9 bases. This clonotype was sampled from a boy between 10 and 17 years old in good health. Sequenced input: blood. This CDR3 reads CAWSVGQGFNEQFF. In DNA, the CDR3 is TGTGCCTGGAGTGTAGGACAGGGGTTCAATGAGCAGTTCTTC.